This TCR beta chain is from a study of T cell repertoires in cytomegalovirus infection. Study-level background: Matching HLA type and CMV infection were both indicated by public TCR beta signatures.

One entry per CDR3 protein, called by TCRdb with MiXCR from the reads. The data show just under 300,000 distinct CDR3 sequences, 8% to 10% seen once. In this sample, this clonotype turned up a few times. This CDR3 contains 14 residues. Germline V gives CDR1 DFQATT, CDR2 SNEGSKA (reference sequence). V was shortened by 1 base and J by 4 bases, with 13 bases between the two germline ends. V usage is TRBV20-1 and J usage is TRBJ1-1; D unresolved. This receptor was identified in a human donor in good health (CMV status not recorded). Some clones in this sample may be carry-over from other donors' samples. The sequenced sample was PBMCs. In DNA, the CDR3 is TGCAGTGCTAGAGGACTATTGTCGCGCACTGAAGCTTTCTTT. Amino acid sequence: CSARGLLSRTEAFF.